Listed below are T cell receptor beta chains from one sample, sequenced in a study of regulatory T cells in long-lasting Graves disease. TCRdb re-called the multiplex PCR reads with MiXCR, one entry per CDR3 protein. The table records about 470,000 distinct CDR3 sequences, less than 25% of them present only once. Sample: peripheral blood mononuclear cells (PBMCs), taken when the disease was refractory, from a patient treated with antithyroid drugs. These receptors were obtained from a female donor with Graves disease. Both conserved end residues are part of each CDR3. The order of the fields is clone size, V gene, D gene, J gene, CDR3 length, CDR3 protein, CDR3 DNA. D genes are given only for firm matches. Expanded clones get a size class; other rows say once, few or many, or leave the size out.

many	TRBV6-1	.	TRBJ2-2	16	CASRRRTKTTPLELFF	TGTGCCAGCAGAAGGAGGACCAAGACGACACCGTTGGAGCTGTTTTTT
.	TRBV5-6	TRBD1	TRBJ1-2	17	CASSLPTGGPAPYGYTF	TGTGCCAGCAGCTTGCCCACAGGGGGGCCTGCTCCCTATGGCTACACCTTC
many	TRBV28	.	TRBJ1-1	11	CASGGNTEAFF	TGTGCCAGCGGGGGGAACACTGAAGCTTTCTTT
many	TRBV6-1	.	TRBJ2-5	15	CASSLEGDSGETQYF	TGTGCCAGCAGTCTCGAAGGGGATTCGGGAGAGACCCAGTACTTC
few	TRBV15	.	TRBJ1-6	12	CATSSPNSPLHF	TGTGCCACCAGCAGCCCTAATTCACCCCTCCACTTT
medium-sized	TRBV28	.	TRBJ1-5	16	CASSLSSGYSNQPQHF	TGTGCCAGCAGTTTATCCAGCGGTTATAGCAATCAGCCCCAGCATTTT
.	TRBV7-2	TRBD1	TRBJ2-1	16	CASSPGGGKAYNEQFF	TGTGCCAGCAGCCCAGGGGGCGGGAAAGCCTACAATGAGCAGTTCTTC
once	TRBV6-5	.	TRBJ2-7	15	CASSYGGTGQYEQYF	TGTGCCAGCAGTTACGGTGGGACGGGACAATACGAGCAGTACTTC
few	TRBV28	.	TRBJ1-1	16	CASSLERGGRGTEAFF	TGTGCCAGCAGTCTCGAACGGGGGGGGCGAGGTACTGAAGCTTTCTTT
many	TRBV13	TRBD2	TRBJ2-5	15	CASSLRTSLQETQYF	TGTGCCAGCAGCCTAAGGACTAGTTTGCAAGAGACCCAGTACTTC
many	TRBV10-3	TRBD1	TRBJ1-2	18	CAISESWDRDLVFYGYTF	TGTGCCATCAGTGAGTCGTGGGACAGGGATCTCGTCTTCTATGGCTACACCTTC
.	TRBV6-2/TRBV6-3	TRBD1	TRBJ1-5	14	CASSTDRDRQPQHF	TGTGCCAGCAGTACCGACAGGGACCGTCAGCCCCAGCATTTT
.	TRBV6-2/TRBV6-3	.	TRBJ1-2	16	CASSYSARAIWYGYTF	TGTGCCAGCAGTTACTCCGCCAGGGCCATCTGGTATGGCTACACCTTC
few	TRBV5-8	.	TRBJ1-6	15	CASSSGPADNSPLHF	TGTGCCAGCAGCTCCGGTCCCGCTGATAATTCACCCCTCCACTTT
many	TRBV6-2/TRBV6-3	TRBD2	TRBJ2-2	15	CASSSLAGVTGELFF	TGTGCCAGCAGTTCTTTAGCGGGAGTGACCGGGGAGCTGTTTTTT
many	TRBV12-3/TRBV12-4	TRBD1	TRBJ1-1	15	CASSLQTGGYTEAFF	TGTGCCAGCAGTTTACAGACAGGGGGCTACACTGAAGCTTTCTTT
many	TRBV2	TRBD1	TRBJ1-5	13	CASSAGGYQPQHF	TGTGCCAGCAGCGCAGGGGGCTATCAGCCCCAGCATTTT
few	TRBV6-2/TRBV6-3	.	TRBJ2-7	15	CASSYASVSSYEQYF	TGTGCCAGCAGTTACGCTAGCGTCTCCTCCTACGAGCAGTACTTC
few	TRBV25-1	.	TRBJ1-2	17	CASSEYLVTAGHYGYTF	TGTGCCAGCAGTGAATATTTGGTAACAGCGGGGCACTATGGCTACACCTTC
.	TRBV7-7	.	TRBJ2-5	15	CASSLFGSVGETQYF	TGTGCTAGCAGCTTGTTCGGGAGCGTAGGAGAGACCCAGTACTTC
.	TRBV15	.	TRBJ1-1	13	CASRHNMNTEAFF	TGTGCCTCACGACACAACATGAACACTGAAGCTTTCTTT
.	TRBV9	.	TRBJ2-7	14	CASSVAVGPYEQYF	TGTGCCAGCAGCGTAGCCGTCGGCCCCTACGAGCAGTACTTC
few	TRBV5-1	TRBD1	TRBJ1-1	14	CASSMGQQNTEAFF	TGCGCCAGCAGCATGGGACAGCAGAACACTGAAGCTTTCTTT
few	TRBV5-6	TRBD1	TRBJ2-5	14	CASRSTGGGETQYF	TGTGCCAGCAGGTCGACAGGGGGCGGGGAGACCCAGTACTTC
.	TRBV27	TRBD2	TRBJ2-5	15	CASLYWGKGGETQYF	TGTGCCAGCCTCTATTGGGGGAAGGGAGGGGAGACCCAGTACTTC
.	TRBV6-2/TRBV6-3	.	TRBJ1-5	19	CASSEAFQLGVYSNQPQHF	TGTGCCAGCAGTGAGGCGTTCCAGCTGGGCGTCTATAGCAATCAGCCCCAGCATTTT
.	TRBV15	.	TRBJ1-2	13	CATSRGPGGGYTF	TGTGCCACCAGCAGAGGACCCGGGGGGGGCTACACCTTC
many	TRBV20-1	.	TRBJ2-7	13	CSARETGPYEQYF	TGCAGTGCTAGAGAGACGGGGCCCTACGAGCAGTACTTC
many	TRBV2	TRBD2	TRBJ2-2	16	CASSPSPGGMPGELFF	TGTGCCAGCAGCCCCAGTCCGGGAGGGATGCCCGGGGAGCTGTTTTTT
few	TRBV5-4	TRBD1	TRBJ2-2	18	CASSFRPRTRGPPGELFF	TGTGCCAGCAGCTTTCGACCCCGGACAAGGGGGCCCCCCGGGGAGCTGTTTTTT
many	TRBV28	.	TRBJ1-1	16	CASSLLTVDSYTEAFF	TGTGCCAGCAGCCTTCTAACCGTCGACAGCTACACTGAAGCTTTCTTT
many	TRBV19	TRBD1	TRBJ1-4	15	CASSSPGTVNEKLFF	TGTGCCAGTAGTAGCCCCGGGACAGTGAATGAAAAACTGTTTTTT
many	TRBV30	.	TRBJ1-1	18	CASTRSKQGRGEGTEAFF	TGTGCCTCCACCCGGTCGAAACAGGGAAGAGGGGAAGGAACTGAAGCTTTCTTT
.	TRBV27	.	TRBJ2-7	14	CASSSNRYSYEQYF	TGTGCCAGCAGCAGTAATAGGTACTCCTACGAGCAGTACTTC
few	TRBV18	TRBD1	TRBJ2-5	14	CASSPMDRGETQYF	TGTGCCAGCTCACCAATGGACAGGGGAGAGACCCAGTACTTC
.	TRBV28	.	TRBJ2-1	15	CASSFFRGPSNEQFF	TGTGCCAGCAGTTTTTTCCGAGGCCCTTCAAATGAGCAGTTCTTC
many	TRBV28	TRBD2	TRBJ2-5	19	CASSFGSGGGRADQETQYF	TGTGCCAGCAGTTTCGGGTCGGGAGGCGGGAGGGCCGACCAAGAGACCCAGTACTTC
.	TRBV5-6	TRBD1	TRBJ1-5	16	CASSLGRGQGNQPQHF	TGTGCCAGCAGCTTGGGGCGGGGACAGGGGAATCAGCCCCAGCATTTT
.	TRBV5-5	.	TRBJ2-2	17	CASSLGGFTVNTGELFF	TGTGCCAGCAGCTTGGGCGGTTTCACCGTGAACACCGGGGAGCTGTTTTTT
.	TRBV6-1	.	TRBJ1-2	16	CASSDTDSLGPYGYTF	TGTGCCAGCAGTGACACGGACAGTCTGGGCCCCTATGGCTACACCTTC
.	TRBV5-1	.	TRBJ2-2	14	CASSIGTGTGELFF	TGCGCCAGCAGCATTGGCACAGGGACCGGGGAGCTGTTTTTT